A single sample gave rise to the 27 T cell receptor beta chains below, sequenced in a study of CD8 T cells in Susac syndrome (dated by TCRdb to about 2019). Libraries came from the immunoSEQ multiplex PCR assay. RNA was extracted using the RNeasy kit, and about 0.5 to 1 ug of the RNA was reverse transcribed with random hexamers. The raw public reads went through TCRdb reprocessing: fastp at Q25, MiXCR clone calling, in-frame beta chains kept. Rows are combined by CDR3 protein, so each entry shows the most common genes and DNA. The sample data list 170,000 or so distinct CDR3 sequences, and roughly 95% of these were observed just once. The ten largest account for about 0.16% of the sample. The source material was CD8+ T cells from PBMCs. Source of these receptors: a human donor with multiple sclerosis.

This clonotype was seen only once. The chain couples TRBV20-1 to TRBJ2-7, with 7 bases that match TRBD2. Germline V gene data show CDR1 as DFQATT and CDR2 as SNEGSKA (reference sequence). The CDR3 length is 17 residues. Losses at the gene ends were 5 bases for V and 3 bases for J; bases not matched to a gene: 19. The CDR3 nucleotides read TGCAGTGCTGCAACCGGACTAGTCATACAAAACCTCTACGAGCAGTACTTC. Protein: CSAATGLVIQNLYEQYF.

J is TRBJ2-7 and V is TRBV20-1; 7 bases align to TRBD1. The germline V gene encodes CDR1 DFQATT and CDR2 SNEGSKA (reference sequence). The CDR3 loop spans 14 amino acids. V gave up 6 bases and J gave up 0 bases; unmatched junction bases: 8. The CDR3 nucleotides read TGCAGTGCCAGGGACAGCGGTAGCTCCTACGAGCAGTACTTC. Translating gives CSARDSGSSYEQYF.

The genes are TRBV12-5 and TRBJ2-4; a possible D gene is TRBD2 (6 bases). Trimming left V 7 bases short and J 6 bases short, with 13 bases between. The germline CDR1 and CDR2 sequences are LGHNT and FRNRAP. The CDR3 is made up of 13 amino acids. CDR3 sequence: CASEAGYGNIQYF. The CDR3 nucleotides are TGTGCTAGTGAGGCGGGATACGGAAACATTCAGTACTTC.

This CDR3 is CAWSSPTDTQYF. The CDR3, as DNA: TGTGCCTGGAGTTCCCCGACAGATACGCAGTATTTT. The chain couples TRBV30 to TRBJ2-3; no definite D call. Germline V gene sequence: CDR1 GTSNPN, CDR2 SVGIG (reference sequence). The CDR3 length is 12 residues. Trimming cost V 2 bases and J 3 bases, with 6 bases left between them. Together with reference TRBV30 and TRBJ2-3, the CDR3 gives the full variable domain: SQTIHQWPATLVQPVGSPLSLECTVEGTSNPNLYWYRQAAGRGLQLLFYSVGIGQISSEVPQNLSASRPQDRQFILSSKKLLLSDSGFYLCAWSSPTDTQYFGPGTRLTVL.

The rearrangement joins TRBV5-6 to TRBJ1-5; weak D call: TRBD1 (5 bases). The CDR3 consists of 15 residues. The germline V gene has CDR1 SGHDT and CDR2 YYEEEE. Deletions cut 6 bases from V and 6 bases from J, with 19 bases between. CDR3 residues: CASTFGARTGQPQHF. Written as DNA, the CDR3 is TGTGCCAGCACCTTCGGGGCACGCACTGGTCAGCCCCAGCATTTT.

The rearrangement uses TRBV5-1 and TRBJ1-1; a weak D match, TRBD1 (6 bases). The CDR3 has 14 residues. V lost 2 bases, J lost 3 bases, and 11 bases lay in between. Germline assignment: CDR1 SGHRS and CDR2 YFSETQ. CDR3 nucleotides: TGCGCCAGCAGCTTTTCACAGGGCGACACTGAAGCTTTCTTT. Protein sequence: CASSFSQGDTEAFF.

J is TRBJ2-1 and V is TRBV15; 9 bases align to TRBD1. The ends lost 5 bases at V and 7 bases at J; junction bases unmatched: 12. The CDR3 is made up of 16 amino acids. The V gene's germline CDR1 is LNHNV and CDR2 YYDKDF (reference sequence). In DNA, the CDR3 is TGTGCCACCAGCTCCAGAAGGGGACAGGGTTGGAATGAGCAGTTCTTC. Its protein is CATSSRRGQGWNEQFF.

This chain links TRBV9 with TRBJ2-3, with 8 nucleotides matching TRBD2. The CDR3 is 15 amino acids. J lost 2 bases, V lost 0 bases, and 2 bases had no gene match. Germline CDR1 SGDLS, CDR2 YYNGEE. The CDR3 is CASSVEAGDTDTQYF. CDR3 DNA: TGTGCCAGCAGCGTAGAAGCGGGAGACACAGATACGCAGTATTTT.

This clonotype appeared a single time. The chain has TRBV6-2 or TRBV6-3 and TRBJ1-1; TRBD1 matches 10 bases. Unmatched junction bases numbered 9, after V lost 4 bases and J lost 1 base. This CDR3 has 17 amino acids. Germline-derived CDR1 and CDR2 are MNHEY and SVGEGT. CDR3 nucleotides: TGTGCCAGCAGTTGGGACAGGGGAACGTTGGGGAACACTGAAGCTTTCTTT. Its protein is CASSWDRGTLGNTEAFF.

V usage is TRBV5-1 and J usage is TRBJ2-1; D ambiguous. V gave up 7 bases and J gave up 0 bases, with 8 bases separating them. The CDR3 runs to 13 residues. Germline V CDR1 and CDR2: SGHRS, YFSETQ. The DNA of the CDR3 is TGCGCCAGCGGGCCAGACTCCTACAATGAGCAGTTCTTC. It yields the protein CASGPDSYNEQFF. Full variable domain (remainder filled in from reference TRBV5-1 and TRBJ2-1): KAGVTQTPRYLIKTRGQQVTLSCSPISGHRSVSWYQQTPGQGLQFLFEYFSETQRNKGNFPGRFSGRQFSNSRSEMNVSTLELGDSALYLCASGPDSYNEQFFGPGTRLTVL.

This clonotype was recorded only once. The rearrangement links TRBV24-1 to TRBJ2-3; a weak D match, TRBD2 (5 bases). Germline V gene sequence: CDR1 KGHDR, CDR2 SFDVKD. The CDR3 length is 13 residues. V was shortened by 7 bases and J by 2 bases, with 9 bases between the two germline ends. CDR3 amino acids: CATRGGSTDTQYF. The CDR3 DNA sequence: TGTGCCACCAGAGGCGGGTCCACAGATACGCAGTATTTT.

The chain couples TRBV29-1 to TRBJ2-1; TRBD1 aligns across 11 bases. The CDR3 runs to 13 residues. Looked up from germline, CDR1 is SQVTM and CDR2 is ANQGSEA. V dropped 3 bases and J dropped 6; count of bases not matched to a gene: 1. This chain's CDR3 is CSVEGQGGNEQFF. The CDR3 DNA sequence: TGCAGCGTTGAGGGACAGGGGGGCAATGAGCAGTTCTTC.

The genes are TRBV29-1 and TRBJ2-7; TRBD1 matches 9 bases. V trimming: 7 bases; J trimming: 7 bases; junction bases outside the gene matches: 8. From germline, CDR1 is SQVTM and CDR2 ANQGSEA. CDR3 length: 12 amino acids. The CDR3 protein is CSAVQGAGEQYF. The CDR3 DNA is TGCAGCGCCGTACAGGGGGCTGGAGAGCAGTACTTC.

This chain links TRBV4-2 with TRBJ1-4; 8 positions match TRBD1. The CDR3 runs 16 residues. V was pared by 1 base and J by 6 bases, with 7 bases of the junction left unmatched. Germline V gives CDR1 LGHNA, CDR2 YNFKEQ. CDR3 amino acids: CASSQGIDRGYEKLFF. CDR3 DNA sequence: TGTGCCAGCAGCCAAGGTATTGACAGGGGATATGAAAAACTGTTTTTT.

The V and J genes are TRBV29-1 and TRBJ2-3, with 13 positions matching TRBD2. Germline V gene data show CDR1 as SQVTM and CDR2 as ANQGSEA. The V segment lost 7 bases and the J segment 4 bases; nucleotides outside the gene matches: 8. This CDR3 has 15 residues. The CDR3 here is CSASRTSGSADTQYF. Written as DNA, the CDR3 is TGCAGCGCATCGCGGACTAGCGGGAGTGCAGATACGCAGTATTTT.

This clonotype was seen only once. The chain has TRBV30 and TRBJ2-1; no definite D call. This CDR3 has 17 residues. V gave up 0 bases and J gave up 8 bases, with 23 bases separating them. Germline V CDR1 and CDR2: GTSNPN, SVGIG (reference sequence). The CDR3 bases are TGTGCCTGGAGTGTACTTTGGGAAGCTTCGCTTTCGGATGAGCAGTTCTTC. Translating it yields CAWSVLWEASLSDEQFF.

The chain's CDR3 is CASALSWEGSYEQYF. Here the CDR3 DNA reads TGTGCCAGCGCACTTTCTTGGGAGGGATCCTACGAGCAGTACTTC. V gene TRBV2 combines with J gene TRBJ2-7, with 7 positions matching TRBD2. This CDR3 has 15 amino acids. CDR1 is SNHLY and CDR2 is FYNNEI in the germline V gene. With V trimmed by 8 bases and J by 1 base, 11 bases remained unmatched.

The rearrangement uses TRBV7-9 and TRBJ2-7; 7 nucleotides line up with TRBD1. Germline V gene data show CDR1 as SEHNR and CDR2 as FQNEAQ (reference sequence). This CDR3 has 13 residues. V shed 5 bases and J 1 base; nucleotides not matched to a gene: 2. Here the CDR3 DNA reads TGTGCCAGCAGCAAACAGGGGTCCTACGAGCAGTACTTC. The encoded protein is CASSKQGSYEQYF.

This chain joins TRBV29-1 and TRBJ1-2; D is unresolved. V was shortened by 3 bases and J by 8 bases, with 13 bases between the two germline ends. The CDR3 has 12 amino acids. Germline V CDR1 and CDR2: SQVTM, ANQGSEA. The CDR3 here is CSVEEAGWGYTF. The DNA for the CDR3 is TGCAGCGTTGAGGAGGCGGGTTGGGGCTACACCTTC.

This clonotype was seen more than once but under ten times. This chain connects TRBV28 to TRBJ2-5, with 9 bases lining up with TRBD1. The junction had 4 bases not matched to a gene; V was cut back by 4 bases and J by 4 bases. Germline V gene lookup returns CDR1 MDHEN and CDR2 SYDVKM. This CDR3 has 14 residues. As DNA, the CDR3 is TGTGCCAGCAGTTCTACAGGGGGCGGAGAGACCCAGTACTTC. Encoded protein: CASSSTGGGETQYF.

The V and J genes are TRBV3-1 and TRBJ2-1; no definite D call. Germline V gene lookup returns CDR1 LGHDT and CDR2 YNNKEL (reference sequence). CDR3 length: 13 residues. The germline V and J ends were trimmed by 0 bases and 8 bases, with 8 bases remaining between them. The CDR3 bases are TGTGCCAGCAGCCAAGATGAAACTGATGAGCAGTTCTTC. Its translation is CASSQDETDEQFF.

The chain recombines TRBV7-8 with TRBJ2-7; D might be TRBD2 (7 bases). Germline V gives CDR1 SGHVS, CDR2 FQNEAQ. This CDR3 has 14 residues. Trimming took off 5 bases at V and 3 bases at J, with 14 bases between the two ends. The CDR3 region is CASSPEGGHYEQYF. CDR3 bases: TGTGCCAGCAGCCCGGAGGGGGGGCACTACGAGCAGTACTTC.

The chain uses TRBV29-1 and TRBJ1-1; 7 bases agree with TRBD1. The CDR3 spans 13 residues. With V trimmed by 7 bases and J by 0 bases, 5 bases remained unmatched. Germline loops: CDR1 SQVTM, CDR2 ANQGSEA. CDR3 DNA: TGCAGCGCCGAGGGACAGATGAACACTGAAGCTTTCTTT. Residues: CSAEGQMNTEAFF.

J is TRBJ2-7 and V is TRBV27; D remains unclear. The CDR3 loop spans 13 amino acids. Trimming stripped 2 bases from V and 3 bases from J, with 8 bases between. Germline CDR1 MNHEY, CDR2 SMNVEV (reference sequence). The CDR3 DNA is TGTGCCAGCAGTTTACGGTGGGGCTACGAGCAGTACTTC. It translates to CASSLRWGYEQYF.

The genes are TRBV9 and TRBJ2-3; TRBD2 might be the D (6 bases). V lost 7 bases to trimming and J lost 10 bases, with 13 bases between them. The CDR3 runs to 11 residues. In germline, CDR1 is SGDLS, CDR2 YYNGEE. This CDR3 reads CASGAGSSQYF. The CDR3 DNA sequence: TGTGCCAGCGGCGCGGGGTCCTCGCAGTATTTT.

This chain connects TRBV30 to TRBJ2-3; D gene ambiguous. V gave up 0 bases and J gave up 4 bases, with 11 bases separating them. CDR3 length: 14 amino acids. Looked up from germline, CDR1 is GTSNPN and CDR2 is SVGIG (reference sequence). In DNA, the CDR3 is TGTGCCTGGAGTGTATGGTTGGAGCCAGATACGCAGTATTTT. The encoded protein is CAWSVWLEPDTQYF.

CDR3 coding DNA: TGTGCCACCAAGGCGACAGAGGGAGAGACCCAGTACTTC. Its translation is CATKATEGETQYF. V is TRBV24-1 and J is TRBJ2-5; D could derive from TRBD1 or TRBD2 (5 bases each). The CDR3 has 13 amino acids. Trimming removed 8 bases at V and 4 bases at J, with 13 bases between. CDR1 KGHDR and CDR2 SFDVKD come from the germline V gene.